This T cell receptor beta chain was recovered during a study of blood T cell repertoires in COVID-19. Study context: Specimens from acute and convalescent COVID-19 originated in the United States, Italy and Spain. Nucleic acid was either cDNA or gDNA, and it came from T cells, B-cell-depleted T cells, or PBMCs.

The CDR3 is 10 residues long. V lost 7 bases to trimming and J lost 5 bases, with 6 bases between them. Germline CDR1 and CDR2: SNHLY and FYNNEI. TCRdb's copy holds only in-frame clones and misses some; the assay was immunoSEQ multiplex PCR. The repertoire holds some 100,000 clones, with about 82% as singletons. V gene TRBV2 combines with J gene TRBJ2-7; D may be TRBD2 (6 bases). The source material was peripheral blood. The source is a human donor in a cohort sampled during active COVID-19. The CDR3 bases are TGTGCCAGCACGGGGGACGAGCAGTACTTC. Translation gives CASTGDEQYF.